Below are 24 T cell receptor beta chains sequenced from a single sample in a study of CXCR3-negative and CXCR3-positive naive CD8 T cells. These TCRs' antigens remain unknown. Study results and caveats: For CXCR3-positive naive cells, TRB CDR3s were more hydrophobic than those of CXCR3-negative naive cells.

UMI-tagged TRB cDNA libraries were built via 5' RACE. TCRdb reprocessed the 5' RACE reads, keeping one entry per CDR3 protein, no DNA. The sample totals approximately 100,000 distinct CDR3 sequences; its top ten clones hold approximately 0.38%. The sequenced sample was naive CXCR3+ CD8+ T cells from blood. The sample's subset: CD45RO-CCR7+CD27+CD95- naive CD8+ T cells expressing CXCR3 (TNR3+). These receptor sequences come from a human donor in good health. Some clones in this sample may be carry-over from other donors' samples.

The V gene is TRBV19, the J gene TRBJ2-1. CDR1 is LNHDA and CDR2 is SQIVND in the germline V gene (reference sequence). The length of the CDR3 is 15 residues. The CDR3 here is CASKIGSRGYNEQFF.

V is TRBV14 and J is TRBJ2-7; no DNA is available, so the TRBD1 call from TCRdb remains unchecked. The V gene's germline CDR1 is SGHDN and CDR2 FVKESK. This CDR3 spans 15 amino acids. CDR3 sequence reads: CASSHGAGGSYEQYF.

The chain has TRBV19 and TRBJ2-7; TCRdb reports TRBD1, a call that lacks DNA to check it against. Per the germline V gene, CDR1 is LNHDA and CDR2 is SQIVND (reference sequence). The CDR3 totals 14 residues. The CDR3 here is CASRPWQGAYEQYF.

This chain links TRBV6-4 with TRBJ1-1. The CDR3 has 13 amino acids. Germline CDR1 and CDR2: MRHNA and SNTAGT. The CDR3 region is CASSDGENTEAFF.

V and J are TRBV12-3 or TRBV12-4 and TRBJ2-7; TCRdb's D call of TRBD2 is untestable without DNA. CDR3 length: 15 amino acids. CDR3 sequence reads: CASSLTSGPSYEQYF.

V gene TRBV7-9 combines with J gene TRBJ2-3; TCRdb proposes TRBD1, but this gene call is untestable without DNA. This CDR3 has 16 amino acids. From germline, CDR1 is SEHNR and CDR2 FQNEAQ (reference sequence). The CDR3 loop is CASSHRDRGLTDTQYF.

This chain links TRBV9 with TRBJ1-1; the TCRdb call, TRBD1, lacks DNA for checking. The germline gives CDR1 SGDLS, CDR2 YYNGEE. The CDR3 has 13 amino acids. The CDR3 protein is CASSPTGTYEAFF.

The chain is built from TRBV7-6 and TRBJ1-6; TCRdb names TRBD1, which stays unverified in the absence of DNA. The CDR3 has 14 residues. Germline V gene lookup returns CDR1 SGHVS and CDR2 FNYEAQ. The CDR3 is CASSLADWGSPLHF. The full variable domain, with the rest looked up from reference TRBV7-6 and TRBJ1-6, is GAGVSQSPRYKVTKRGQDVALRCDPISGHVSLYWYRQALGQGPEFLTYFNYEAQQDKSGLPNDRFSAERPEGSISTLTIQRTEQRDSAMYRCASSLADWGSPLHFGNGTRLTVT.

The chain employs TRBV7-9 and TRBJ1-6; TCRdb lists TRBD1, though no DNA is available to test this call. Germline CDR1 reads SEHNR; CDR2 reads FQNEAQ (reference sequence). This CDR3 contains 15 residues. The chain's CDR3 is CASGQQGAYNSPLHF.

The V gene is TRBV13, the J gene TRBJ1-2; without DNA, the TCRdb call of TRBD1 cannot be checked. Germline assignment: CDR1 PRHDT and CDR2 FYEKMQ (reference sequence). This CDR3 is built from 14 residues. CDR3 region: CASSLGQSWRGYTF.

CDR3 amino acids: CSVDRPGLADRSGFF. The V and J genes are TRBV29-1 and TRBJ2-1; TCRdb's assignment of TRBD2 cannot be checked, as there is no DNA. CDR3 length equals 15 residues. Germline values: CDR1 SQVTM, CDR2 ANQGSEA.

V is TRBV5-1 and J is TRBJ2-7; TCRdb designates TRBD2, a call that cannot be tested without DNA. Germline CDR1 reads SGHRS; CDR2 reads YFSETQ. The CDR3 spans 16 residues. CDR3 protein: CASSIDDGTAAYEQYF. Filled out from reference TRBV5-1 and TRBJ2-7, the complete variable domain reads KAGVTQTPRYLIKTRGQQVTLSCSPISGHRSVSWYQQTPGQGLQFLFEYFSETQRNKGNFPGRFSGRQFSNSRSEMNVSTLELGDSALYLCASSIDDGTAAYEQYFGPGTRLTVT.

This rearrangement joins TRBV4-1 to TRBJ2-7; TCRdb selects TRBD1, and the lack of DNA leaves this call unchecked. CDR3 length: 15 residues. From germline, CDR1 is MGHRA and CDR2 YSYEKL. The CDR3 loop reads CASSQLATGDYEQYF.

CDR3 in amino acids: CASSPGQNNYGYTF. The chain couples TRBV7-6 to TRBJ1-2; TCRdb's D gene call, TRBD1, goes unchecked for lack of DNA. The CDR3 is 14 amino acids. CDR1 and CDR2 from the germline V gene are SGHVS and FNYEAQ.

The gene calls are TRBV27 and TRBJ2-1; TCRdb outputs TRBD1, but without DNA this stays unchecked. Germline V gene sequence: CDR1 MNHEY, CDR2 SMNVEV (reference sequence). CDR3 length: 17 amino acids. The CDR3 loop reads CASSEASRTGSYNEQFF.

The chain has TRBV29-1 and TRBJ2-2; as DNA is missing, the TRBD2 call by TCRdb cannot be tested. CDR1 is SQVTM and CDR2 is ANQGSEA in the germline V gene. The CDR3 totals 17 residues. CDR3: CSARGGLAGDRTGELFF.

The CDR3 sequence is CASSFIQLNTGELFF. This rearrangement joins TRBV12-3 or TRBV12-4 to TRBJ2-2. This CDR3 has 15 residues.

The chain uses TRBV7-8 and TRBJ2-3; without DNA, the TCRdb call of TRBD2 cannot be checked. The CDR3 runs to 16 residues. Germline assignment: CDR1 SGHVS and CDR2 FQNEAQ. The CDR3 sequence: CASRSTDLADTDTQYF.

The chain couples TRBV7-9 to TRBJ1-6. Germline-derived CDR1 and CDR2 are SEHNR and FQNEAQ (reference sequence). CDR3 length: 14 amino acids. CDR3 region: CASSFVGTYSPLHF.

The gene calls are TRBV10-1 and TRBJ2-1. Germline CDR1 and CDR2: WNHNN and SYGVQD (reference sequence). This CDR3 is 14 amino acids long. CDR3: CASSDLRYMNEQFF.

The chain uses TRBV13 and TRBJ2-2; TCRdb's D call, TRBD2, is unchecked because there is no DNA. The CDR3 has 15 residues. The germline CDR1 and CDR2 sequences are PRHDT and FYEKMQ (reference sequence). CDR3 sequence reads: CASTTLAGGKGELFF.

The chain joins TRBV20-1 to TRBJ2-3; TCRdb names TRBD2, which stays unverified in the absence of DNA. The length of the CDR3 is 15 residues. Per germline, CDR1 DFQATT and CDR2 SNEGSKA (reference sequence). The CDR3 region is CSARFSGSPTDTQYF.

This chain joins TRBV7-2 and TRBJ2-5; TCRdb's assignment of TRBD2 cannot be checked, as there is no DNA. Germline V gene data show CDR1 as SGHTA and CDR2 as FQGNSA. The CDR3 has 18 residues. The chain's CDR3 is CASSLVYLAGGNQETQYF.

The genes are TRBV12-3 or TRBV12-4 and TRBJ2-7; TCRdb's D gene call, TRBD1, goes unchecked for lack of DNA. The CDR3 length is 12 residues. CDR3 residues: CASKTGRGEEYF.